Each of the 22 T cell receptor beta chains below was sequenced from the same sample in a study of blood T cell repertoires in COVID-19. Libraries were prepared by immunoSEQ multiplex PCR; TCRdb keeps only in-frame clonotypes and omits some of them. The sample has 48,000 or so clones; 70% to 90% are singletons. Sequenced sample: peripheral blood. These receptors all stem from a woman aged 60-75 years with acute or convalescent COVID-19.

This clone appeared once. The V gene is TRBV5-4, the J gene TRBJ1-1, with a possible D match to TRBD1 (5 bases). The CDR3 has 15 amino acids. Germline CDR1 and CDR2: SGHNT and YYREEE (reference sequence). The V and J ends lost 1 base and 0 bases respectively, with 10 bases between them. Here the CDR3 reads CASSLPGSMNTEAFF. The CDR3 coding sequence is TGTGCCAGCAGCTTGCCAGGGTCCATGAACACTGAAGCTTTCTTT.

The CDR3 loop reads CASSPGTLGGNEQFF. In nucleotides, the CDR3 is TGTGCCAGCAGTCCCGGGACCCTAGGGGGCAATGAGCAGTTCTTC. The chain carries TRBV6-5 and TRBJ2-1; tentative D call: TRBD1 (6 bases). Between the trimmed V and J ends, which lost 5 bases and 6 bases, there was a span of 17 bases. This CDR3 has 15 residues. Per germline, CDR1 MNHEY and CDR2 SVGAGI.

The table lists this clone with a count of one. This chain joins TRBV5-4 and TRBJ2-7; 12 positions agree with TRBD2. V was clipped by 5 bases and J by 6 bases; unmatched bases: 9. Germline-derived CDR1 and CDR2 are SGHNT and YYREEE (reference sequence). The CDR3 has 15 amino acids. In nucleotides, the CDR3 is TGTGCCAGCAGGGCTAGCGGGGGGGGGCTCTCCGAGCAGTACTTC. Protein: CASRASGGGLSEQYF. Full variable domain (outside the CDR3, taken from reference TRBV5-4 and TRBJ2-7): ETGVTQSPTHLIKTRGQQVTLRCSSQSGHNTVSWYQQALGQGPQFIFQYYREEENGRGNFPPRFSGLQFPNYSSELNVNALELDDSALYLCASRASGGGLSEQYFGPGTRLTVT.

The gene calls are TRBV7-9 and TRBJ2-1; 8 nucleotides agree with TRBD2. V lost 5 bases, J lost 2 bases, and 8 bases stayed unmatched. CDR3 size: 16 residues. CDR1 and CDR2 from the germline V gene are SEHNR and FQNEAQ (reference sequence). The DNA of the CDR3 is TGTGCCAGCAGCGCAATAGCGGGGATGACCTACAATGAGCAGTTCTTC. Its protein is CASSAIAGMTYNEQFF.

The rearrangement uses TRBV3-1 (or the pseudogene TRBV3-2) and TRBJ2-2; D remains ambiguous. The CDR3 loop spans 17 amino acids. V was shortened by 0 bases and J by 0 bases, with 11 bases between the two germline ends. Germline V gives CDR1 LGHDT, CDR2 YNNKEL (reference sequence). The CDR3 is CASSQEAVNANTGELFF. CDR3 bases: TGTGCCAGCAGCCAAGAGGCTGTCAACGCGAACACCGGGGAGCTGTTTTTT.

The CDR3 is CASSFIGAARAEAFF. CDR3 coding DNA: TGTGCCAGCAGCTTCATAGGAGCCGCACGGGCTGAAGCTTTCTTT. The chain carries TRBV5-6 and TRBJ1-1; D call uncertain. The CDR3 is 15 residues long. Per the germline V gene, CDR1 is SGHDT and CDR2 is YYEEEE. Trimming cost V 2 bases and J 6 bases, with 17 bases left between them.

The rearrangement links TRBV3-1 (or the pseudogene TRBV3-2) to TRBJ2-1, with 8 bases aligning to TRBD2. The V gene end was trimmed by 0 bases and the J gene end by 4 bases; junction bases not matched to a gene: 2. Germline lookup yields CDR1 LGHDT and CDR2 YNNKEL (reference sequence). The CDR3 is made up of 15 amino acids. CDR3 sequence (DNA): TGTGCCAGCAGCCAAGATCCTAGCGGGTACAATGAGCAGTTCTTC. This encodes CASSQDPSGYNEQFF.

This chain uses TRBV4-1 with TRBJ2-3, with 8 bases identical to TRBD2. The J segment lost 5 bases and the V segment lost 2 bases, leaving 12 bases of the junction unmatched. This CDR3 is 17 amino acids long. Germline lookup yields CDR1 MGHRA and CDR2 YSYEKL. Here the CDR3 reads CASSQIPPTREGDTQYF. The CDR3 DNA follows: TGCGCCAGCAGCCAAATCCCACCGACCCGGGAGGGAGATACGCAGTATTTT.

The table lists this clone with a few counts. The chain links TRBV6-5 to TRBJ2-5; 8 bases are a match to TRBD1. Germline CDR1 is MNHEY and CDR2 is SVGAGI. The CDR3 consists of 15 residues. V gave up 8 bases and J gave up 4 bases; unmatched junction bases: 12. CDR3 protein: CASGTGQGISETQYF. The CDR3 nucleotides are TGTGCCAGCGGGACAGGACAGGGAATCTCAGAGACCCAGTACTTC.

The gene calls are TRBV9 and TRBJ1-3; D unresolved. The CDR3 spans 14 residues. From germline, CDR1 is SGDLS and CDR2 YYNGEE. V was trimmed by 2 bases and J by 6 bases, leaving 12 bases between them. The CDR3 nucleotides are TGTGCCAGCAGCGTCCAGAGCCAGGCAAACACCATATATTTT. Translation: CASSVQSQANTIYF.

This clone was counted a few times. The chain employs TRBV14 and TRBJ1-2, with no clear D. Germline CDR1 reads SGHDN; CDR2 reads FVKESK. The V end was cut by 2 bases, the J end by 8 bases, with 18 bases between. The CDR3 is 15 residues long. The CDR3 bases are TGTGCCAGCAGCCAAAGGAGCGGCAGACCTTCCGGCTACACCTTC. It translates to CASSQRSGRPSGYTF. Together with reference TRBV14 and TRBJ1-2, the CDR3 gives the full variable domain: EAGVTQFPSHSVIEKGQTVTLRCDPISGHDNLYWYRRVMGKEIKFLLHFVKESKQDESGMPNNRFLAERTGGTYSTLKVQPAELEDSGVYFCASSQRSGRPSGYTFGSGTRLTVV.

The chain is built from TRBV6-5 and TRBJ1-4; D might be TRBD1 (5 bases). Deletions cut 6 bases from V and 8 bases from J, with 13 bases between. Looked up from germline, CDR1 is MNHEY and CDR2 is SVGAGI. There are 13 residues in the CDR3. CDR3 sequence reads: CASSTGRDEKLFF. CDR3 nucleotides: TGTGCCAGCAGCACGGGGAGGGACGAAAAACTGTTTTTT.

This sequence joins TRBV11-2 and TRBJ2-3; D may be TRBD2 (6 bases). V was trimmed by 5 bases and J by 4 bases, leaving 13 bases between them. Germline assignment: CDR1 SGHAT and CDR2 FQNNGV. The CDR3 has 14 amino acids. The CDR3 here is CASSVHPGADTQYF. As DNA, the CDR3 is TGTGCCAGCAGCGTACACCCGGGGGCAGATACGCAGTATTTT.

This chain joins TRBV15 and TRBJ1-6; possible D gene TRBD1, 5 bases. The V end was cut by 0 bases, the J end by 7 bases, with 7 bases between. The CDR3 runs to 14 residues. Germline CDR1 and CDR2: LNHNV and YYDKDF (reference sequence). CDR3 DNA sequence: TGTGCCACCAGCAGAGAGGCAGGGAATTCACCCCTCCACTTT. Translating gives CATSREAGNSPLHF.

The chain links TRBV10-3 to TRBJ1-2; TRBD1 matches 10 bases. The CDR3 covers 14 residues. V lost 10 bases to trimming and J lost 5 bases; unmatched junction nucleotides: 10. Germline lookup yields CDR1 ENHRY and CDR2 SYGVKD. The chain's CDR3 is CATRTGTGDYGYTF. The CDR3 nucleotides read TGTGCCACCCGTACCGGGACAGGGGATTATGGCTACACCTTC.

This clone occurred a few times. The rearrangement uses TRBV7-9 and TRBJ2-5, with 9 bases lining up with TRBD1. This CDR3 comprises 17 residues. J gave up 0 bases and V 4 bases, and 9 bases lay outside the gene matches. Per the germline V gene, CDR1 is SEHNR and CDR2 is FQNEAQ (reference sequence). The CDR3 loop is CASSSSRTGEHQETQYF. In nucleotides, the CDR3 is TGTGCCAGCAGCTCATCAAGGACAGGGGAACACCAAGAGACCCAGTACTTC.

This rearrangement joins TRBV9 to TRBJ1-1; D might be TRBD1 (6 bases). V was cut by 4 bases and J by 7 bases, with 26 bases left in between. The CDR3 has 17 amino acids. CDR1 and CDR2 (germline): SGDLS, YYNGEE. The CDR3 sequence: CASSPYLPDSPRFEAFF. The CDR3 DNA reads TGTGCCAGCAGCCCCTACTTACCGGACAGCCCGCGATTTGAAGCTTTCTTT. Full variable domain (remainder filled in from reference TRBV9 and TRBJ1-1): DSGVTQTPKHLITATGQRVTLRCSPRSGDLSVYWYQQSLDQGLQFLIQYYNGEERAKGNILERFSAQQFPDLHSELNLSSLELGDSALYFCASSPYLPDSPRFEAFFGQGTRLTVV.

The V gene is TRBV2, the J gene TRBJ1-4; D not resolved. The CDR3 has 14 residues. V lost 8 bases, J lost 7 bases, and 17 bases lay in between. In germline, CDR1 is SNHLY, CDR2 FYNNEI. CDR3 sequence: CASGEGAVFEKLFF. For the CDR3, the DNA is TGTGCCAGCGGCGAAGGCGCGGTATTTGAAAAACTGTTTTTT.

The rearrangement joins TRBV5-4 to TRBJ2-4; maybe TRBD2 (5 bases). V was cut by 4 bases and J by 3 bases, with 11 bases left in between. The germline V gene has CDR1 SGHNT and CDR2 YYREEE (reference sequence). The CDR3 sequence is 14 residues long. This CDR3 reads CASSPSRDKNIQYF. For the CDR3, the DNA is TGTGCCAGCAGCCCGTCCCGGGACAAAAACATTCAGTACTTC.

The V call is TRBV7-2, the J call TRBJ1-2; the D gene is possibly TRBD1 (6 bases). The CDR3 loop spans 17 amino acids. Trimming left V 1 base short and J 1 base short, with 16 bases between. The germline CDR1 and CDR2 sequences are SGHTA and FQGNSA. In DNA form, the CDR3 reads TGTGCCAGCAGCTTAGGGCGGGCAGGGGCCATTAACTATGGCTACACCTTC. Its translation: CASSLGRAGAINYGYTF.

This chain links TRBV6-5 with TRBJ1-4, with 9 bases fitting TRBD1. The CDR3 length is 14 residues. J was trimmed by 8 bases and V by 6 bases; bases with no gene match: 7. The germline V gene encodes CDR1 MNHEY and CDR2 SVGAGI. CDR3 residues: CASRPTGGGEKLFF. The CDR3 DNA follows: TGTGCCAGCAGACCAACAGGGGGCGGAGAAAAACTGTTTTTT.

The CDR3: CASSQVSGTSGTDTQYF. The CDR3 DNA reads as TGTGCCAGCAGCCAAGTGTCGGGGACTAGCGGCACAGATACGCAGTATTTT. V gene TRBV3-1 (or the pseudogene TRBV3-2) combines with J gene TRBJ2-3; 10 bases fit TRBD2. Germline V gene lookup returns CDR1 LGHDT and CDR2 YNNKEL (reference sequence). The CDR3 has 17 residues. Trimming took 1 base from V and 1 from J; bases not matched to a gene: 5.